These T cell receptor beta chains were read from a single sample in a study of blood T cells in healthy people across ages. TCRdb analysed the 5' RACE reads with MiXCR anew, one entry per CDR3 protein. The sample contains around 900,000 distinct CDR3 sequences, about 28% of which appear only once. Sequencing was carried out using blood. All receptors derive from a woman at least 80 years old in good health. CDR3s include the opening cysteine and the closing phenylalanine or tryptophan. A D gene is named only where the DNA matches it firmly. Some rows mark clone size as missing; the rest say once, few, many or name a class of expanded clone.

>-|TRBJ2-1|many|TRBV12-3/TRBV12-4
CASSAYNEQFF
TGTGCCAGCAGTGCATACAATGAGCAGTTCTTC
>-|TRBJ1-1|many|TRBV6-5
CARRDPGGGEAFF
TGTGCCCGCCGGGACCCCGGTGGAGGTGAAGCTTTCTTT
>-|TRBJ2-1|many|TRBV6-5
CASREAGYNEQFF
TGTGCCAGCAGGGAGGCAGGGTACAATGAGCAGTTCTTC
>-|TRBJ2-6|many|TRBV4-1
CASSQEAAAISGANVLTF
TGCGCCAGCAGCCAAGAAGCGGCGGCGATCTCTGGGGCCAACGTCCTGACTTTC
>-|TRBJ2-2|many|TRBV29-1
CSVGTTNTGELFF
TGCAGCGTAGGGACGACGAACACCGGGGAGCTGTTTTTT
>TRBD1|TRBJ2-5|many|TRBV27
CASSYTGTEKETQYF
TGTGCCAGCAGTTACACCGGGACAGAAAAAGAGACCCAGTACTTC
>TRBD2|TRBJ2-3|-|TRBV2
CAGNLAGATDTQYF
TGTGCCGGCAACCTAGCGGGGGCCACAGATACGCAGTATTTT
>TRBD2|TRBJ2-3|-|TRBV2
CASGSSGTMAGAVTQYF
TGTGCCAGCGGGTCTAGCGGGACGATGGCGGGAGCGGTTACGCAGTATTTT
>-|TRBJ1-1|-|TRBV3-1
CASSQINTEAFF
TGTGCCAGCAGCCAGATTAACACTGAAGCTTTCTTT
>-|TRBJ2-2|few|TRBV20-1
CSASKVSSTGELFF
TGCAGTGCTTCGAAAGTCAGTTCCACCGGGGAGCTGTTTTTT
>-|TRBJ2-2|-|TRBV14
CASSQAGTHTGELFF
TGTGCCAGCAGCCAAGCTGGGACCCACACCGGGGAGCTGTTTTTT
>-|TRBJ1-2|few|TRBV3-1
CASSLTRTRDTYGYTF
TGTGCCAGCAGCCTCACTCGGACGAGGGATACCTATGGCTACACCTTC
>TRBD1|TRBJ2-1|many|TRBV6-2/TRBV6-3
CASRTSGQGGNEQFF
TGTGCCAGCAGGACCTCGGGACAGGGGGGCAATGAGCAGTTCTTC
>TRBD1|TRBJ1-2|-|TRBV4-3
CASSQEPHRGSYGYTF
TGCGCCAGCAGCCAAGAACCGCACAGGGGGTCCTATGGCTACACCTTC
>-|TRBJ1-5|once|TRBV27
CASSLKSGQPQHF
TGTGCCAGCAGTTTAAAATCGGGTCAGCCCCAGCATTTT
>-|TRBJ2-2|few|TRBV28
CASTLGNTGELFF
TGTGCCAGCACCTTGGGAAACACCGGGGAGCTGTTTTTT
>-|TRBJ2-1|few|TRBV18
CASSPGRLNLGEQFF
TGTGCCAGCTCACCGGGGAGGTTGAATCTCGGGGAGCAGTTCTTC
>-|TRBJ1-5|few|TRBV28
CASRRPGVNQPQHF
TGTGCCAGCAGGCGCCCAGGGGTCAATCAGCCCCAGCATTTT
>-|TRBJ1-2|few|TRBV28
CASSLQGSSGYTF
TGTGCCAGCAGTCTTCAGGGGTCCTCTGGCTACACCTTC
>-|TRBJ2-1|few|TRBV7-9
CASSPPGGRLEQFF
TGTGCCAGCAGCCCACCCGGAGGGAGACTAGAGCAGTTCTTC
>TRBD1|TRBJ1-2|few|TRBV12-3/TRBV12-4
CASSAGQGNSGYTF
TGTGCCAGCAGTGCGGGACAGGGGAATTCGGGCTACACCTTC
>-|TRBJ2-3|-|TRBV12-3/TRBV12-4
CASRPRTDTQYF
TGTGCCAGCAGACCGAGAACAGATACGCAATATTTT
>-|TRBJ1-6|-|TRBV14
CASSLNVGSPLHF
TGTGCCAGCAGCCTAAACGTGGGTTCACCCCTCCACTTT
>TRBD2|TRBJ2-3|many|TRBV7-2
CASSLGIGGGAGTQYF
TGTGCCAGCAGCTTAGGCATTGGCGGGGGGGCCGGTACGCAGTATTTT
>-|TRBJ2-5|many|TRBV20-1
CSASDPGPQETQYF
TGCAGTGCTAGCGATCCGGGACCACAAGAGACCCAGTACTTC
>-|TRBJ2-7|-|TRBV7-2
CASSLRGKGLEQYF
TGTGCCAGCAGCTTAAGGGGAAAAGGGCTCGAGCAGTACTTC
>TRBD2|TRBJ2-7|many|TRBV7-2
CASSSTGGSNYEQYF
TGTGCCAGCAGCTCAACGGGGGGGTCAAACTACGAGCAGTACTTC
>-|TRBJ2-1|-|TRBV7-2
CASRLSSSGADYNEQFF
TGTGCCAGTAGGTTATCTAGTAGCGGTGCGGATTACAATGAGCAGTTCTTC
>-|TRBJ2-7|few|TRBV6-1
CASSEASGCGEQYF
TGTGCCAGCAGTGAAGCATCAGGGTGTGGCGAGCAGTACTTC
>-|TRBJ2-5|-|TRBV14
CASSQALGPQETQYF
TGTGCCAGCAGCCAAGCCTTGGGGCCTCAAGAGACCCAGTACTTC
>TRBD1|TRBJ1-2|-|TRBV4-3
CASSPRDREDYGYTF
TGCGCCAGCAGCCCCCGGGACAGGGAAGACTATGGCTACACCTTC
>-|TRBJ2-3|-|TRBV12-3/TRBV12-4
CASSLGGTSTDMQYF
TGTGCCAGCAGTTTAGGTGGAACTAGCACAGATATGCAATATTTT
>-|TRBJ2-7|few|TRBV18
CASSPRPHDEQYF
TGTGCCAGCTCACCACGGCCCCATGACGAGCAGTACTTC
>TRBD1|TRBJ2-5|-|TRBV10-3
CAISPDRGNQETQYF
TGTGCCATCAGCCCGGACAGGGGAAACCAAGAGACCCAGTACTTC
>TRBD2|TRBJ2-1|many|TRBV6-2/TRBV6-3
CASRTLAGGPIDGNEQFF
TGTGCCAGCAGAACACTAGCGGGGGGGCCAATCGACGGCAATGAGCAGTTCTTC
>TRBD1|TRBJ1-1|few|TRBV5-6
CASSVTGQGTSEAFF
TGTGCCAGCAGCGTAACGGGACAGGGTACTTCTGAAGCTTTCTTT
>TRBD2|TRBJ2-5|many|TRBV6-2/TRBV6-3
CASSKAGGLWEQYF
TGTGCCAGCAGCAAGGCGGGGGGCCTTTGGGAGCAGTACTTC
>-|TRBJ2-7|many|TRBV7-2
CASSLGREYVYEQYF
TGTGCCAGCAGCTTAGGCAGGGAGTATGTGTACGAGCAGTACTTC
>TRBD2|TRBJ2-1|few|TRBV3-1
CASNVLRGGFQETQFF
TGTGCCAGCAACGTATTGCGGGGGGGTTTCCAAGAGACCCAGTTCTTC
>TRBD1|TRBJ1-6|-|TRBV4-3
CASSQELGTGGFSYNSPLHF
TGCGCCAGCAGCCAAGAATTGGGGACAGGGGGGTTTTCCTATAATTCACCCCTCCACTTT
>-|TRBJ2-3|many|TRBV12-3/TRBV12-4
CASSLRQTDTQYF
TGTGCCAGCAGTCTGCGACAGACAGATACGCAGTATTTT
>-|TRBJ2-5|many|TRBV11-2
CASSPAWGPFETQYF
TGTGCCAGCAGCCCCGCCTGGGGCCCGTTTGAGACCCAGTACTTC
>TRBD1|TRBJ2-7|few|TRBV5-6
CASTQRDRGSYEQYF
TGTGCCAGCACTCAACGGGACAGGGGATCCTACGAGCAGTACTTC
>-|TRBJ2-7|-|TRBV10-3
CAISERGDYEQYF
TGTGCCATCAGTGAACGGGGAGACTACGAGCAGTACTTC
>TRBD1|TRBJ2-1|once|TRBV6-1
CASSPDRGGSVSVQYNEQFF
TGTGCCAGCAGTCCGGACAGGGGAGGTTCGGTTTCGGTGCAATACAATGAGCAGTTCTTC
>-|TRBJ2-3|many|TRBV20-1
CSASPGLGADTQYF
TGCAGTGCCTCTCCGGGACTTGGGGCAGATACGCAGTATTTT
>-|TRBJ1-1|few|TRBV4-2
CASSQDLRQTEAFF
TGTGCCAGCAGCCAAGATTTGCGGCAGACTGAAGCTTTCTTT
>TRBD1|TRBJ2-1|many|TRBV11-2
CASSLVRGGSDEQFF
TGTGCCAGCAGCTTAGTCAGAGGGGGCTCGGATGAGCAGTTCTTC
>TRBD1|TRBJ1-5|-|TRBV7-2
CASSLAGQQVGSQPQHF
TGTGCCAGCAGCTTAGCGGGACAGCAAGTCGGTAGCCAGCCCCAGCATTTT
>-|TRBJ1-1|few|TRBV5-1
CASSLEREDTEAFF
TGCGCCAGCAGCTTGGAAAGGGAGGACACTGAAGCTTTCTTT
>-|TRBJ2-4|many|TRBV6-2/TRBV6-3
CASSYSAIPDIQYF
TGTGCCAGCAGTTACTCGGCCATACCGGACATTCAGTACTTC
>TRBD1|TRBJ1-2|-|TRBV6-5
CASSYSGTVLYGYTF
TGTGCCAGCAGTTACTCGGGGACAGTCCTCTATGGCTACACCTTC
>-|TRBJ1-6|many|TRBV27
CASSLGAGNSPLHF
TGTGCCAGCAGTTTAGGGGCGGGAAATTCACCCCTCCACTTT
>-|TRBJ1-2|few|TRBV30
CAWRYHRYGYTF
TGTGCCTGGAGATATCATCGCTATGGCTACACCTTC
>-|TRBJ2-5|-|TRBV7-2
CTSSQDLEQYF
TGTACCAGCAGCCAAGATCTTGAGCAGTACTTC
>-|TRBJ1-2|many|TRBV7-2
CASSLARGNYGYTF
TGTGCCAGCAGCTTAGCTCGGGGGAACTATGGCTACACCTTC
>-|TRBJ2-1|many|TRBV11-3
CASSLDGGKNEQFF
TGTGCCAGCAGCTTAGATGGCGGGAAGAATGAGCAGTTCTTC